This entry lists 32 T cell receptor beta chains sequenced from one sample in a study of T cells after yellow fever vaccination. From the 5' RACE reads, TCRdb called clonotypes with MiXCR, one entry per CDR3 protein. The sample holds around 320,000 distinct CDR3 sequences, 9.5% to 12% seen once. This specimen was CD4+ T cells sorted from PBMCs, taken 45 days after the yellow fever booster vaccination. Receptors were obtained from a man aged 18 to 29 who received the YFV17D yellow fever vaccine.

The V gene is TRBV7-9, the J gene TRBJ2-3; no clear D. This CDR3 comprises 13 residues. The V gene lost 2 bases and the J gene lost 4 bases, with 7 bases spanning the gap. CDR1 and CDR2 from the germline V gene are SEHNR and FQNEAQ (reference sequence). CDR3 amino acids: CASSLSVADTQYF. In DNA form, the CDR3 reads TGTGCCAGCAGCTTATCGGTAGCAGATACGCAGTATTTT.

The chain uses TRBV18 and TRBJ1-5; the match to TRBD1 covers 12 bases. J gave up 7 bases and V 6 bases, and 7 bases lay outside the gene matches. Germline V lookup: CDR1 KGHSH, CDR2 LQKENI. This CDR3 has 15 residues. The CDR3 loop reads CASSPGQGARQPQHF. In DNA form, the CDR3 reads TGTGCCAGCTCGCCGGGACAGGGGGCGCGGCAGCCCCAGCATTTT.

This clonotype was detected only a few times. The J gene is TRBJ1-4, the V gene TRBV3-1; D gene uncertain. The CDR3 spans 15 residues. The germline gives CDR1 LGHDT, CDR2 YNNKEL (reference sequence). V was pared by 1 base and J by 5 bases, with 11 bases between. As DNA, the CDR3 is TGTGCCAGCAGCCAAGTTCCGGGTAGGAATGAAAAACTGTTTTTT. It codes for CASSQVPGRNEKLFF.

The chain combines TRBV7-9 with TRBJ2-3, with TRBD2 matching 7 bases. Per the germline V gene, CDR1 is SEHNR and CDR2 is FQNEAQ (reference sequence). The CDR3 has 16 residues. V trimming: 0 bases; J trimming: 1 base; junction bases outside the gene matches: 4. This CDR3 reads CASSLAISGGTDTQYF. CDR3 DNA sequence: TGTGCCAGCAGCTTAGCGATCAGCGGGGGCACAGATACGCAGTATTTT.

This chain connects TRBV11-2 to TRBJ1-2; TRBD1 might be the D (5 bases). The CDR3 totals 17 residues. Trimming took 3 bases from V and 0 from J, leaving 17 bases between them. Per the germline V gene, CDR1 is SGHAT and CDR2 is FQNNGV. The CDR3 loop reads CASSFAPPDTTNYGYTF. The CDR3 bases are TGTGCCAGCAGCTTTGCCCCCCCGGACACCACTAACTATGGCTACACCTTC.

This sequence joins TRBV18 and TRBJ1-1; D remains ambiguous. The V gene lost 4 bases and the J gene lost 7 bases, with 10 bases spanning the gap. This CDR3 spans 12 amino acids. Germline V CDR1 and CDR2: KGHSH, LQKENI. Here the CDR3 reads CASSLAENEAFF. CDR3 nucleotide sequence: TGTGCCAGCTCACTCGCGGAAAATGAAGCTTTCTTT.

This clonotype turned up a few times. The chain employs TRBV24-1 and TRBJ2-5, with 8 bases fitting TRBD1. Trimming at V came to 5 bases and at J to 2 bases, leaving 9 bases not matched to a gene. Per the germline V gene, CDR1 is KGHDR and CDR2 is SFDVKD. The CDR3 runs 16 residues. The CDR3 sequence is CATSGSGTGLQETQYF. The DNA of the CDR3 is TGTGCCACCAGTGGCTCCGGGACAGGACTTCAAGAGACCCAGTACTTC.

This chain links TRBV7-2 with TRBJ2-1, with a tentative D call TRBD2 (5 bases). Trimming cost V 4 bases and J 7 bases, with 20 bases left between them. The germline V gene has CDR1 SGHTA and CDR2 FQGNSA. The CDR3 runs to 16 residues. This CDR3 is CASSSRRSGWKNEQFF. In nucleotides, the CDR3 is TGTGCCAGCAGCTCCCGCCGCAGCGGATGGAAGAATGAGCAGTTCTTC.

This clonotype was detected a few times. The V call is TRBV6-1, the J call TRBJ2-7; D possibly corresponds to TRBD1 (5 bases). Germline CDR1 reads MNHNS; CDR2 reads SASEGT. V dropped 5 bases and J dropped 2 bases, with 16 bases sitting between them. The CDR3 covers 15 residues. CDR3 loop: CASSRSLTGAYEQYV. CDR3 DNA: TGTGCCAGCAGTAGAAGCCTAACAGGAGCCTACGAGCAGTACGTC.

On this clonotype: Germline is not matched at one junction end, which may reflect a read error. V gene TRBV12-3 or TRBV12-4 combines with J gene TRBJ1-3, with D possibly matching TRBD1 (5 bases). The CDR3 covers 16 residues. The CDR3 nucleotides read TGCGCCAGCAGGGACCGGGACGGACGACATGGAAACACCATATATTTT. This sequence encodes CASRDRDGRHGNTIYF.

This clonotype has a handful of counts. This sequence joins TRBV12-3 or TRBV12-4 and TRBJ1-3; 9 bases are shared with TRBD1. J gave up 3 bases and V 7 bases, and 10 bases lay outside the gene matches. This CDR3 has 16 residues. CDR3 sequence reads: CASTHHRTGVGNTIYF. The CDR3 bases are TGTGCCAGCACCCATCACAGGACAGGGGTTGGAAACACCATATATTTT.

The chain joins TRBV4-2 to TRBJ1-2, with D tentatively TRBD1 (5 bases). Trimming removed 0 bases at V and 7 bases at J, with 12 bases between. Germline V gene sequence: CDR1 LGHNA, CDR2 YNFKEQ. The CDR3 is made up of 14 amino acids. The DNA of the CDR3 is TGTGCCAGCAGCCAAGATCCGGGACCCAGTGGCTACACCTTC. Translation: CASSQDPGPSGYTF.

This clonotype appeared a few times. This chain joins TRBV10-3 and TRBJ2-7; D may be TRBD2 (5 bases). Germline values: CDR1 ENHRY, CDR2 SYGVKD. The V and J ends lost 8 bases and 0 bases respectively, with 11 bases between them. The CDR3 is 13 amino acids. The CDR3 DNA sequence: TGTGCCATCTCTAGAGCGGCCTCCTACGAGCAGTACTTC. It translates to CAISRAASYEQYF.

The rearrangement joins TRBV7-2 to TRBJ1-1; D gene uncertain. CDR1 SGHTA and CDR2 FQGNSA come from the germline V gene. This CDR3 spans 12 amino acids. Trimming took 3 bases from V and 8 from J, leaving 10 bases between them. In nucleotides, the CDR3 is TGTGCCAGCAGCTTTTTGGGCAGGGAAGCTTTCTTT. Its protein is CASSFLGREAFF.

The chain joins TRBV6-2 or TRBV6-3 to TRBJ1-4; D is undetermined. V lost 2 bases and J 4 bases, leaving 8 bases between the germline ends. From germline, CDR1 is MNHEY and CDR2 SVGEGT. The CDR3 loop spans 14 amino acids. In DNA, the CDR3 is TGTGCCAGCAGTTACGAGGGCCTTAATGAAAAACTGTTTTTT. Translation: CASSYEGLNEKLFF.

The V and J genes are TRBV5-1 and TRBJ1-1; the D gene is possibly TRBD1 (6 bases). This CDR3 is built from 16 residues. Trimming took 1 base from V and 4 from J, leaving 17 bases between them. The germline CDR1 and CDR2 sequences are SGHRS and YFSETQ. In nucleotides, the CDR3 is TGCGCCAGCAGCTTGACTGGACAGACCTGGGGCACTGAAGCTTTCTTT. The encoded protein is CASSLTGQTWGTEAFF.

The table lists this clonotype with a count of one. This chain joins TRBV12-3 or TRBV12-4 and TRBJ1-1, with D tentatively TRBD1 (6 bases). This CDR3 contains 14 residues. V lost 5 bases and J 4 bases, leaving 14 bases between the germline ends. The CDR3 spells CASSGGGGGTEAFF. For the CDR3, the DNA is TGTGCCAGCAGTGGGGGGGGCGGCGGCACTGAAGCTTTCTTT.

This chain joins TRBV18 and TRBJ2-7; 7 nucleotides align to TRBD1. CDR1 KGHSH and CDR2 LQKENI come from the germline V gene. V was pared by 5 bases and J by 4 bases, with 17 bases of the junction left unmatched. The CDR3 sequence is 17 residues long. As DNA, the CDR3 is TGTGCCAGCTCAACTGGAATACAGGGGAAGGGTGTTTACGAGCAGTACTTC. Its protein product is CASSTGIQGKGVYEQYF.

This clonotype was seen only a few times. The V call is TRBV4-1, the J call TRBJ2-5; the D is unclear. From germline, CDR1 is MGHRA and CDR2 YSYEKL. The CDR3 runs 14 residues. V lost 3 bases to trimming and J lost 5 bases, with 13 bases between them. CDR3 amino acids: CASSHPILAETQYF. The CDR3 DNA follows: TGCGCCAGCAGCCATCCAATCCTGGCGGAGACCCAGTACTTC.

In this sample, this clonotype turned up many times. V usage is TRBV5-1 and J usage is TRBJ2-1, with D possibly matching TRBD2 (5 bases). Deletions cut 4 bases from V and 2 bases from J, with 13 bases between. Germline CDR1 SGHRS, CDR2 YFSETQ. The CDR3 consists of 15 residues. CDR3 DNA: TGCGCCAGCAGCCCGGTCGGGGAGACCTACAATGAGCAGTTCTTC. Its protein is CASSPVGETYNEQFF. Using reference TRBV5-1 and TRBJ2-1 for the parts outside the CDR3, the full variable domain is KAGVTQTPRYLIKTRGQQVTLSCSPISGHRSVSWYQQTPGQGLQFLFEYFSETQRNKGNFPGRFSGRQFSNSRSEMNVSTLELGDSALYLCASSPVGETYNEQFFGPGTRLTVL.

This chain joins TRBV7-3 and TRBJ2-3, with 8 nucleotides matching TRBD2. In germline, CDR1 is SGHTA, CDR2 FQGTGA. This CDR3 comprises 15 residues. Trimming took 5 bases from V and 3 from J; bases not matched to a gene: 7. CDR3 sequence: CASSTAGGGTDTQYF. CDR3 bases: TGTGCCAGCAGCACCGCGGGGGGAGGGACAGATACGCAGTATTTT.

This clonotype has just a few counts. This chain joins TRBV11-2 and TRBJ2-2; 8 bases align to TRBD1. Germline-derived CDR1 and CDR2 are SGHAT and FQNNGV. Trimming at V came to 5 bases and at J to 7 bases, leaving 9 bases not matched to a gene. The CDR3 is 15 amino acids. CDR3 protein: CASSLDRTGLGELFF. The CDR3 nucleotides read TGTGCCAGCAGCCTGGACCGGACAGGGCTCGGGGAGCTGTTTTTT.

This clonotype has just a few counts. The chain links TRBV12-5 to TRBJ1-2, with D uncertain. Trimming shortened V by 3 bases and J by 7 bases, and 21 bases separated the two germline ends. The V gene's germline CDR1 is LGHNT and CDR2 FRNRAP. The CDR3 length is 16 residues. The CDR3 here is CASGFGGNVEIGGYTF. Written as DNA, the CDR3 is TGTGCTAGTGGTTTCGGTGGCAACGTCGAAATCGGTGGCTACACCTTC.

The rearrangement uses TRBV28 and TRBJ2-1; perhaps TRBD2 as D (5 bases). Germline V gene lookup returns CDR1 MDHEN and CDR2 SYDVKM. V lost 5 bases and J 0 bases, leaving 8 bases between the germline ends. This CDR3 comprises 14 residues. CDR3 region: CASSPRGSYNEQFF. The DNA for the CDR3 is TGTGCCAGCAGTCCCCGGGGCTCCTACAATGAGCAGTTCTTC.

This clonotype was counted only a few times. V gene TRBV12-5 combines with J gene TRBJ2-1; tentatively, D is TRBD2 (5 bases). The germline CDR1 and CDR2 sequences are LGHNT and FRNRAP. The CDR3 contains 13 residues. Trimming removed 1 base at V and 9 bases at J, with 10 bases between. As DNA, the CDR3 is TGTGCTAGTGGTTTGGGGGTTCGGGGTGAGCAGTTCTTC. Translating gives CASGLGVRGEQFF.

Many counts were recorded for this clonotype. The V and J genes are TRBV20-1 and TRBJ1-6; TRBD1 might be the D (5 bases). The ends were cut back, 4 bases at V and 0 bases at J, with 7 bases in the middle. Germline CDR1 reads DFQATT; CDR2 reads SNEGSKA (reference sequence). The CDR3 totals 14 residues. The DNA of the CDR3 is TGCAGTGCTAAGGGGCCCTCCTATAATTCACCCCTCCACTTT. It yields the protein CSAKGPSYNSPLHF.

This clonotype was counted many times. This chain joins TRBV20-1 and TRBJ2-3; 9 bases line up with TRBD1. After removal of 1 base from V and 6 bases from J, the junction contained 11 bases not matched to a gene. Looked up from germline, CDR1 is DFQATT and CDR2 is SNEGSKA (reference sequence). The CDR3 runs 16 residues. The CDR3 loop is CSARALSQGAQDTQYF. For the CDR3, the DNA is TGCAGTGCTAGAGCCCTATCACAGGGGGCGCAGGATACGCAGTATTTT.

The gene calls are TRBV25-1 and TRBJ2-7, with 11 bases identical to TRBD1. Germline V lookup: CDR1 MGHDK, CDR2 SYGVNS. Trimming removed 7 bases from V and 5 bases from J; junction bases left unmatched: 7. This CDR3 is 14 amino acids long. In DNA form, the CDR3 reads TGTGCCAGCATCGCCGGGACAGGGGGACACGAGCAGTACTTC. Amino acid sequence: CASIAGTGGHEQYF.

This clonotype was counted only a few times. The V gene is TRBV7-2, the J gene TRBJ1-4; 7 nucleotides align to TRBD1. Germline V gene data show CDR1 as SGHTA and CDR2 as FQGNSA. The trim removed 3 bases at V and 0 bases at J, leaving 1 base unmatched. The length of the CDR3 is 15 residues. CDR3 in amino acids: CASSFGQATNEKLFF. The CDR3 DNA follows: TGTGCCAGCAGCTTCGGACAGGCAACTAATGAAAAACTGTTTTTT.

The rearrangement joins TRBV10-3 to TRBJ2-3; 11 bases are a match to TRBD2. The germline gives CDR1 ENHRY, CDR2 SYGVKD. This CDR3 has 16 amino acids. V trimming: 5 bases; J trimming: 5 bases; junction bases outside the gene matches: 9. For the CDR3, the DNA is TGTGCCATCAGTAGGTCTAGCGGGGGGTCGGAAGATACGCAGTATTTT. Translating gives CAISRSSGGSEDTQYF.

This sequence joins TRBV10-3 and TRBJ1-2, with a possible D match to TRBD1 (6 bases). Germline V CDR1 and CDR2: ENHRY, SYGVKD. This CDR3 comprises 15 residues. Trimming took off 2 bases at V and 5 bases at J, with 15 bases between the two ends. CDR3 coding DNA: TGTGCCATCAGTGAGGTGTTGGGGGCGGAATATGGCTACACCTTC. Protein product: CAISEVLGAEYGYTF.

This clonotype was seen only a few times. The chain couples TRBV5-1 to TRBJ2-5, with 7 bases lining up with TRBD1. CDR1 SGHRS and CDR2 YFSETQ come from the germline V gene. The CDR3 runs to 16 residues. Trimming removed 5 bases from V and 1 base from J; junction bases left unmatched: 11. The CDR3 loop reads CASRGSWAGGQETQYF. Written as DNA, the CDR3 is TGCGCCAGCAGGGGTAGCTGGGCAGGGGGCCAAGAGACCCAGTACTTC.